The clone carrying this T cell receptor (beta chain) was found a few times. No antigen is known for it. Averaging roughly 120 mL, one heparinised blood draw came from each individual donor. Sorted CD4+ subsets: naive, central memory, regulatory, stem cell-like memory (CD45RO/CCR7/CD25/CD127/CD95/CD27 panel). These data belong to a study of beta chain features in type 1 diabetes. Broader study findings: In every one of the four CD4+ subsets, TCRB CDR3s were moderately but significantly shorter in Type 1 diabetes patients.

As every portion of the isolated RNA was reverse transcribed, the sequencing read expressed TCRB transcripts. The table came from immunoSEQ multiplex PCR; TCRdb's copy has only in-frame clones and leaves some out. The sample carries about 250,000 clones, roughly 10% recorded once. Trimming removed 5 bases from V and 8 bases from J; junction bases left unmatched: 11. Germline assignment: CDR1 SGHTA and CDR2 FQGNSA. The CDR3 contains 16 residues. Sequencing used naive CD4+ T cells from blood. This TCR came from a young man with type 1 diabetes. The V call is TRBV7-2, the J call TRBJ2-3; 12 positions agree with TRBD2. In nucleotides, the CDR3 is TGTGCCAGCAGCCAACTAGCGGGGGGAACCACCCCTACGCAGTATTTT. It encodes CASSQLAGGTTPTQYF.